This T cell receptor (beta chain) emerged from a study of T-cell reconstitution after alpha-beta-depleted transplantation in children. CDR3 length: 16 residues. The V gene lost 1 base and the J gene lost 5 bases, with 15 bases spanning the gap. In germline, CDR1 is SEHNR, CDR2 FQNEAQ (reference sequence). TCRbeta library preparation incorporated unique molecular identifiers. TCRdb analysed the PCR reads with MiXCR anew, one entry per CDR3 protein. The profile shows around 93,000 distinct CDR3 sequences, approximately 9.2% of them singletons. This clonotype has only a few counts. This clonotype originated in a human donor who donated a stem cell graft to a child with congenital amegakaryocytic thrombocytopenia. The sample here was PBMCs from the stem cell graft donor, taken from the stem cell graft. This chain uses TRBV7-9 with TRBJ2-4; D not certain. In DNA form, the CDR3 reads TGTGCCAGCAGCTTAGGTTCGGCCGGACGGCAAAACATTCAGTACTTC. Protein: CASSLGSAGRQNIQYF. The variable domain in full, with the rest retrieved from reference TRBV7-9 and TRBJ2-4, is DTGVSQNPRHKITKRGQNVTFRCDPISEHNRLYWYRQTLGQGPEFLTYFQNEAQLEKSRLLSDRFSAERPKGSFSTLEIQRTEQGDSAMYLCASSLGSAGRQNIQYFGAGTRLSVL.